The source of this T cell receptor (beta chain) is a study of T cells in Graves' hyperthyroidism and ophthalmopathy. Researchers took RNA transcripts and amplified the TCR beta CDR3 regions from them. The HTBI set primed first-round TCR CDR3 RT-PCR. TCRdb used MiXCR to reprocess the multiplex PCR reads, holding one entry per CDR3 protein. Here the sample spans hundreds of thousands of distinct CDR3 sequences, approximately 14% being singletons. Clinical symptoms, serum thyroxine, TRAb, thyroid ultrasound and orbital computed tomography informed diagnoses. This clonotype was seen ten or more times. The CDR3 loop spans 14 amino acids. V was clipped by 6 bases and J by 3 bases, with 15 bases between them. Germline CDR1 and CDR2: LNHDA and SQIVND (reference sequence).

Specimen: blood. The origin of this receptor is a woman aged 35 to 49 with Graves' ophthalmopathy. This chain connects TRBV19 to TRBJ2-7, with D possibly matching TRBD2 (7 bases). In nucleotides, the CDR3 is TGTGCCAGTAGCGGCGGGGGCGTCGGCTACGAGCAGTACTTC. Protein: CASSGGGVGYEQYF.